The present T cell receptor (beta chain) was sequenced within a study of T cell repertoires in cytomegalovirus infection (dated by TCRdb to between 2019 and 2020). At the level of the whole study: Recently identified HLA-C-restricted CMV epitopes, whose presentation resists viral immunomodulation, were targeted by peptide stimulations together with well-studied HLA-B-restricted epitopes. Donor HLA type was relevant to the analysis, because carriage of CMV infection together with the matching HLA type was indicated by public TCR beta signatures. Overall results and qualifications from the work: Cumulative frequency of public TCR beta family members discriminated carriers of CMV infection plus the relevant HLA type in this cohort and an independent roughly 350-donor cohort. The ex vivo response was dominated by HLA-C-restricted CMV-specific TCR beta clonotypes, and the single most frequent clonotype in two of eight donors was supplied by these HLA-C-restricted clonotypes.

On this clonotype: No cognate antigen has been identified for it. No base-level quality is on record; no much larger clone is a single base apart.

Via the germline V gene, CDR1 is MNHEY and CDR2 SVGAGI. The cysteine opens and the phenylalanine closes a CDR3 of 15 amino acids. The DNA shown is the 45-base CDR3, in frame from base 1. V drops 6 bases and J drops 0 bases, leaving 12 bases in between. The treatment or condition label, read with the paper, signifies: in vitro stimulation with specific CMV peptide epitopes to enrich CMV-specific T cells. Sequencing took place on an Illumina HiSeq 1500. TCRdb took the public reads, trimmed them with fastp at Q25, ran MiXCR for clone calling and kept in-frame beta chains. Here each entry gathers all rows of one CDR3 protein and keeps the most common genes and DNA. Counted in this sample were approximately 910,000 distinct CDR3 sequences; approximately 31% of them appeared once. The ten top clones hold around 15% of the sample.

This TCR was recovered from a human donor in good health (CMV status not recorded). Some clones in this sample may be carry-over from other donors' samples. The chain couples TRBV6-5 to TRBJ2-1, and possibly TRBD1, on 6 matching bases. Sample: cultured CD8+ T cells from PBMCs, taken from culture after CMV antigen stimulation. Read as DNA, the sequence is TGTGCCAGCAGGCACAGGGTGGTCTCCTACAATGAGCAGTTCTTC. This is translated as CASRHRVVSYNEQFF.